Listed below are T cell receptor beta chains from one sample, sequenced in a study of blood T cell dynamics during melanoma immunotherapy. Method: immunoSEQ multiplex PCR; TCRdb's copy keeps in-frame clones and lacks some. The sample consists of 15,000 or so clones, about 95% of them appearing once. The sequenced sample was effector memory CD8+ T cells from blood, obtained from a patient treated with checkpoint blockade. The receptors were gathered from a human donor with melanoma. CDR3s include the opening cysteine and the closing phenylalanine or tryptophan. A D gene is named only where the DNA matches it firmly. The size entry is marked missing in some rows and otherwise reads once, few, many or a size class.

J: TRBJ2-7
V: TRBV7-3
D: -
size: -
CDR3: CASSLGQGRVEQYF
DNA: TGTGCCAGCAGCTTAGGCCAGGGAAGGGTCGAGCAGTACTTC

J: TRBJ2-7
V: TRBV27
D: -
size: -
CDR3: CASRKRMGQGGTEQYF
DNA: TGTGCCAGCCGAAAGAGAATGGGGCAGGGAGGAACCGAGCAGTACTTC

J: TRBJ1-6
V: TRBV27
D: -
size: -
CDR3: CASSLDSYSPLHF
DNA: TGTGCCAGCAGTTTGGACTCGTATTCACCCCTCCACTTT

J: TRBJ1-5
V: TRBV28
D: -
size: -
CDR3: CASSLFVNQPQHF
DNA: TGTGCCAGCAGTTTATTTGTGAATCAGCCCCAGCATTTT

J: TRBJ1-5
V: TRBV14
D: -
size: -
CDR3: CASSQGRNQPQHF
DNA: TGTGCCAGCAGCCAAGGGAGGAATCAGCCCCAGCATTTT

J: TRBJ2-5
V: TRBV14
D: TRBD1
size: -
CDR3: CASSQGQGLEETQYF
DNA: TGTGCCAGCAGCCAAGGACAGGGGCTGGAGGAGACCCAGTACTTC

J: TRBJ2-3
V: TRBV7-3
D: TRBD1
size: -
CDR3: CASSLTGGAADTQYF
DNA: TGTGCCAGCAGCTTAACAGGGGGCGCAGCAGATACGCAGTATTTT

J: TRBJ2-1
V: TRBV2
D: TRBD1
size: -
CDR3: CASRGGQLNEQFF
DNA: TGTGCCAGCAGAGGGGGACAGTTGAATGAGCAGTTCTTC

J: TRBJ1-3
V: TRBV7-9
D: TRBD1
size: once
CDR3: CASSAGTGFNGNTIYF
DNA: TGTGCCAGCAGCGCAGGGACAGGGTTCAATGGAAACACCATATATTTT

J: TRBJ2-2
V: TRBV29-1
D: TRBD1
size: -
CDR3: CSVVNSGQGNTGELFF
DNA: TGCAGCGTTGTAAACTCCGGACAGGGGAACACCGGGGAGCTGTTTTTT

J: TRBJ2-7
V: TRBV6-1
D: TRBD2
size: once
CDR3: CASDTSGRAVHEQYF
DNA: TGTGCCAGCGATACTAGCGGGAGGGCCGTGCACGAGCAGTACTTC

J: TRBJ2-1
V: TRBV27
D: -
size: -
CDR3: CASRTRISGPSRDEQFF
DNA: TGTGCCAGCAGGACGAGGATTAGCGGACCCAGCCGGGATGAGCAGTTCTTC

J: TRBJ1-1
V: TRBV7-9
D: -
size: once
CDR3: CASSPGLLTEAFF
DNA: TGTGCCAGCAGCCCGGGACTCCTCACTGAAGCTTTCTTT

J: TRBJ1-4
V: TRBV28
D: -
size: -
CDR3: CASSANPQKFGEKLFF
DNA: TGTGCCAGCAGTGCCAACCCTCAGAAGTTCGGTGAAAAACTGTTTTTT

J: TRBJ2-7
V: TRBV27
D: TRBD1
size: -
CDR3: CASKRQGSYEQYF
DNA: TGTGCCAGCAAACGACAGGGGAGCTACGAGCAGTACTTC

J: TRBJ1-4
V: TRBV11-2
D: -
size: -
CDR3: CASSLVGRATNEKLFF
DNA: TGTGCCAGCAGCTTAGTGGGGAGGGCAACTAATGAAAAACTGTTTTTT

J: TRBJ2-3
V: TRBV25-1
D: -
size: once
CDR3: CASSERDTQYF
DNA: TGTGCCAGCAGTGAGAGGGATACGCAGTATTTT

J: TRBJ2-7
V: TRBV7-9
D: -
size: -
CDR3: CAIPRDDYEQYF
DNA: TGTGCCATTCCGAGGGACGACTACGAGCAGTACTTC

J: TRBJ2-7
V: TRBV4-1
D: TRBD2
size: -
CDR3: CASSPNGEGAYEQYF
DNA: TGCGCCAGCAGCCCCAATGGGGAGGGAGCCTACGAGCAGTACTTC

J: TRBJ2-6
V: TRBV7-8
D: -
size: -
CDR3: CASSPRAGTGANVLTF
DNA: TGTGCCAGCAGCCCTCGGGCGGGAACCGGGGCCAACGTCCTGACTTTC

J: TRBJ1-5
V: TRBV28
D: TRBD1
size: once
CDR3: CASSFPGTGRRSNQPQHF
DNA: TGTGCCAGCAGTTTTCCCGGGACAGGGAGAAGAAGCAATCAGCCCCAGCATTTT

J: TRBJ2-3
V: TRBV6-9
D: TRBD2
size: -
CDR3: CASSPGTSGGDTQYF
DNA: TGTGCCAGCAGTCCCGGGACTAGCGGTGGGGATACGCAGTATTTT

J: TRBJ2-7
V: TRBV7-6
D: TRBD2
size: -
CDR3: CASSRQRTSGNTYEQYF
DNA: TGTGCCAGCAGCCGCCAAAGGACTAGCGGGAATACCTACGAGCAGTACTTC

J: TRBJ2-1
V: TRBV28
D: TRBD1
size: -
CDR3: CASSLPVDRQNDEQFF
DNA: TGTGCCAGCAGTTTACCGGTGGACAGGCAGAACGATGAGCAGTTCTTC

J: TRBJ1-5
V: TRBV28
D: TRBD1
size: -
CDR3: CASSVDRSLSGNQPQHF
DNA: TGTGCCAGCAGTGTGGACAGGTCCCTTTCGGGCAATCAGCCCCAGCATTTT

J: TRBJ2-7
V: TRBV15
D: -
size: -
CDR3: CATSRDSRPYEQYF
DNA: TGTGCCACCAGCAGAGATAGCAGACCCTACGAGCAGTACTTC

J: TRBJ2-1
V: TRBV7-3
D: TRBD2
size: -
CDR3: CASSTGTTTSGEQFF
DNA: TGTGCCAGCAGTACCGGGACTACTACCTCCGGTGAGCAGTTCTTC

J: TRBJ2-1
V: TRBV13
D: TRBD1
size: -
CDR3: CASSLRRRGLGNEQFF
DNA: TGTGCCAGCAGCCTTAGACGCAGGGGGCTGGGGAATGAGCAGTTCTTC

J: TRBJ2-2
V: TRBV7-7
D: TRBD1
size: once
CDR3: CASRDTGGSNTGELFF
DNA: TGTGCCAGCAGGGACACAGGGGGGTCGAACACCGGGGAGCTGTTTTTT

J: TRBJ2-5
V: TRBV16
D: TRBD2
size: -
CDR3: CASSHALRGNRETQYF
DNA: TGTGCCAGCAGCCATGCGTTGCGGGGGAATCGGGAGACCCAGTACTTC

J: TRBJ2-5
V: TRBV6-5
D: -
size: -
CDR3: CASSPHEGETQYF
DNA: TGTGCCAGCAGCCCCCATGAGGGAGAGACCCAGTACTTC

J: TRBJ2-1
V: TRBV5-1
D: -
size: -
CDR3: CASSPLARDEQFF
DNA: TGCGCCAGCAGCCCTCTAGCCAGGGATGAGCAGTTCTTC

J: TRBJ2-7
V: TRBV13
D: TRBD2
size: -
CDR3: CASSPYGLAGEAEQYF
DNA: TGTGCCAGCAGCCCCTACGGACTAGCGGGAGAGGCCGAGCAGTACTTC

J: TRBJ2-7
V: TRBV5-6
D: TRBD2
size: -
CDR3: CASSLLTSGSHEQYF
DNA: TGTGCCAGCAGCTTACTGACTAGCGGGAGCCACGAGCAGTACTTC

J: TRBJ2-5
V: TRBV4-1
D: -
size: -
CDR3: CASSRERETQYF
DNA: TGCGCCAGCAGCCGGGAGCGGGAGACCCAGTACTTC

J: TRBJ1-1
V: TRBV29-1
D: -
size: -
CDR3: CSVARYVSTEAFF
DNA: TGCAGCGTTGCTAGGTACGTGAGTACTGAAGCTTTCTTT

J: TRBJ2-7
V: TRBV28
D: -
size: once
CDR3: CASSPSGEQYF
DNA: TGTGCCAGCAGTCCATCGGGAGAGCAGTACTTC

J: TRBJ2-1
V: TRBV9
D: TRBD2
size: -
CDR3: CASSVPPSGTNEQFF
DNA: TGTGCCAGCAGCGTTCCCCCTAGCGGGACTAATGAGCAGTTCTTC

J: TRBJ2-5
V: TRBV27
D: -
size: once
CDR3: CASSLWEQETQYF
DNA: TGTGCCAGCAGTTTATGGGAACAAGAGACCCAGTACTTC

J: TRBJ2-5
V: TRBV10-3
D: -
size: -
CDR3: CAISVDSQETQYF
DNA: TGTGCCATCAGTGTCGACAGCCAAGAGACTCAGTACTTC

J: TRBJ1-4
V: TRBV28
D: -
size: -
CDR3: CASSRDEKLFF
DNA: TGTGCCAGCAGTAGAGATGAAAAACTGTTTTTT

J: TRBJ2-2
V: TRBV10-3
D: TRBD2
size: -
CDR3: CATWTSSITGELFF
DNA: TGTGCCACCTGGACTAGCTCGATTACCGGGGAGCTGTTTTTT

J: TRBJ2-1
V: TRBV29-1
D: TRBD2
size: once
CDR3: CSVAGLASSNEQFF
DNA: TGCAGCGTTGCGGGACTAGCGTCGTCTAATGAGCAGTTCTTC

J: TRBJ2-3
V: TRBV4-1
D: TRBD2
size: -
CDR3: CASSWTSGRFDTQYF
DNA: TGCGCCAGCAGCTGGACTAGCGGGAGGTTTGATACGCAGTATTTT

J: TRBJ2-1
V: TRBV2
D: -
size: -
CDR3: CASPGTYNEQFF
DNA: TGTGCCAGCCCGGGGACCTACAATGAGCAGTTCTTC

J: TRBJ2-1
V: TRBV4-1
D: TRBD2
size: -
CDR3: CASSQDRSGSGDEQFF
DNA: TGCGCCAGCAGCCAAGATCGTAGCGGGAGCGGGGATGAGCAGTTCTTC

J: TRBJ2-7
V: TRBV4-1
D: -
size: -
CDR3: CASSPDGSPYEQYF
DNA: TGCGCCAGCAGCCCGGACGGCAGCCCCTACGAGCAGTACTTC

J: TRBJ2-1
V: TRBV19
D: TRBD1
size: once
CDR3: CASGQGPYNEQFF
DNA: TGTGCCAGTGGACAGGGGCCCTACAATGAGCAGTTCTTC

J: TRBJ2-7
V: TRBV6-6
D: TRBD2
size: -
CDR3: CAIFEREGSSYEQYF
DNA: TGTGCCATCTTCGAGCGGGAGGGTAGTTCCTACGAGCAGTACTTC

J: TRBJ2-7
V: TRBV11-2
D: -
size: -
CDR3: CASSFDGYEQYF
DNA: TGTGCCAGCAGCTTTGACGGCTACGAGCAGTACTTC

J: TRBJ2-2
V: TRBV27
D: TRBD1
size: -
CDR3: CASSWTGVGTGELFF
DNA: TGTGCCAGCAGCTGGACAGGGGTAGGCACCGGGGAGCTGTTTTTT

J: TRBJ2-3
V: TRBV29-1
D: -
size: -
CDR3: CSAIQPNTDTQYF
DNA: TGCAGCGCCATTCAGCCAAACACAGATACGCAGTATTTT

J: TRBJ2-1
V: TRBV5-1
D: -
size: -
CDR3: CASSFGAGRYNEQFF
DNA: TGCGCCAGCAGCTTCGGAGCGGGCCGCTACAATGAGCAGTTCTTC

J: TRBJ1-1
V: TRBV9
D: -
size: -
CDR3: CASSTLRGGDTEAFF
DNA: TGTGCCAGCAGCACCCTACGGGGGGGGGACACTGAAGCTTTCTTT

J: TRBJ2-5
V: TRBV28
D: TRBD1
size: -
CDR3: CASSFEGDRQETQYF
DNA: TGTGCCAGCAGTTTTGAGGGGGACAGGCAAGAGACCCAGTACTTC